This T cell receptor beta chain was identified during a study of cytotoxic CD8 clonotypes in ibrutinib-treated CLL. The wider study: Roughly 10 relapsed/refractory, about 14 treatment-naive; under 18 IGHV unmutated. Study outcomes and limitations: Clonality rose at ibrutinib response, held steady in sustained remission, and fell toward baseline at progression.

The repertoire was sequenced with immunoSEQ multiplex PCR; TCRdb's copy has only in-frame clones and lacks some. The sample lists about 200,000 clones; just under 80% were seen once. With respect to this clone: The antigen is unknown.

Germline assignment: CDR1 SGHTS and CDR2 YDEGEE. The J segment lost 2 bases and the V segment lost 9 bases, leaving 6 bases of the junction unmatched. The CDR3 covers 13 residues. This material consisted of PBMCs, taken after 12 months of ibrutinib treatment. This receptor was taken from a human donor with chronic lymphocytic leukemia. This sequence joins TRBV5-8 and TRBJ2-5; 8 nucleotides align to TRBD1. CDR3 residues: CATLRDRQETQYF. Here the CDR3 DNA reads TGTGCCACTCTCCGGGACAGGCAAGAGACCCAGTACTTC. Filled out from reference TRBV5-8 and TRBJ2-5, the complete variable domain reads EAGVTQSPTHLIKTRGQQATLRCSPISGHTSVYWYQQALGLGLQFLLWYDEGEERNRGNFPPRFSGRQFPNYSSELNVNALELEDSALYLCATLRDRQETQYFGPGTRLLVL.